The rows below give T cell receptor beta chains drawn from one sample of a study of T cell changes during pregnancy in multiple sclerosis. Sequencing used immunoSEQ multiplex PCR; TCRdb keeps in-frame clones, though not all of them. This sample yields under 25,000 clones, of which about 82% are seen a single time; around a sixth belongs to the top ten. The specimen was CD8+ T cells from peripheral blood mononuclear cells, collected in the first trimester of pregnancy. These receptors were collected from a female donor in good health, enrolled as a control in a pregnancy study. The CDR3 runs from the conserved cysteine through the conserved F or W. The D gene is left open where the match is weak. Rows give clone size only sometimes, using once, few, many, or a class for an expanded clone.

abundance	j_gene	d_gene	v_gene	CDR3nt	CDR3aa
.	TRBJ2-1	TRBD1	TRBV5-1	TGCGCCAGCAGCTTGGCCACGGACAGGGGGAATGAGCAGTTCTTC	CASSLATDRGNEQFF
few	TRBJ2-1	.	TRBV7-8	TGTGCCAGCAGCTTTCGGTCGAATGAGCAGTTCTTC	CASSFRSNEQFF
.	TRBJ1-1	.	TRBV6-5	TGTGCCAGCTCGACAGACAAGCAGGGAACTGAAGCTTTCTTT	CASSTDKQGTEAFF
.	TRBJ2-1	TRBD2	TRBV13	TGTGCCAGCTCCCCCGGGACTAGCGGGGGAACGGAGCAGTTCTTC	CASSPGTSGGTEQFF
.	TRBJ2-5	TRBD2	TRBV7-3	TGTGCCAGCAGCTTTGCTAGCGGGAGGAGGGAGACCCAGTACTTC	CASSFASGRRETQYF
.	TRBJ2-1	TRBD2	TRBV6-5	TGTGCCAGCGGGCGGGGGAATTACAATGAGCAGTTCTTC	CASGRGNYNEQFF
.	TRBJ2-7	TRBD1	TRBV5-6	TGTGCCAGCAGCTTGGGAGACAGGGCTCTCTACGAGCAGTACTTC	CASSLGDRALYEQYF
.	TRBJ2-1	.	TRBV13	TGTGCCAGCAGCTTAGGGCAGAATGAGCAGTTCTTC	CASSLGQNEQFF
.	TRBJ2-2	TRBD2	TRBV27	TGTGCCAGCATGAGCGGGGGGAATCTTAACACCGGGGAGCTGTTTTTT	CASMSGGNLNTGELFF
.	TRBJ2-3	TRBD2	TRBV5-1	TGCGCCAGCAGCTTAGCGGGGGGGCTGGATACGCAGTATTTT	CASSLAGGLDTQYF
.	TRBJ1-2	.	TRBV7-6	TGTGCCAGCAGTCTCCTGACAGGTTTGAAGGATGGCTACACCTTC	CASSLLTGLKDGYTF
.	TRBJ2-3	TRBD1	TRBV5-5	TGTGCCAGCAGCTTAAGGACAGGCGGCAGGGGGAAAGATACGCAGTATTTT	CASSLRTGGRGKDTQYF
.	TRBJ2-7	.	TRBV27	TGTGCCAGCAGTTTAAGTGGGAGCTCCTACGAGCAGTACTTC	CASSLSGSSYEQYF
.	TRBJ1-1	TRBD1	TRBV28	TGTGCCAGCAGCCTAGAGGGGGCTGGGGAGAATGAAGCTTTCTTT	CASSLEGAGENEAFF
many	TRBJ2-1	.	TRBV30	TGTGCCTGGAGTGGGGCTTCGTTCGATGAGCAGTTCTTC	CAWSGASFDEQFF
.	TRBJ1-2	.	TRBV29-1	TGCAGCGTTTTAGGTGACAGTTATGGCTACACCTTC	CSVLGDSYGYTF
.	TRBJ2-5	.	TRBV4-1	TGCGCCAGCAGCCAAGATCCAATCCAAGAGACCCAGTACTTC	CASSQDPIQETQYF
.	TRBJ2-1	TRBD2	TRBV9	TGTGCCAGCAGCTTCGGAAGCGGGAGCTCCTACAATGAGCAGTTCTTC	CASSFGSGSSYNEQFF
.	TRBJ1-2	TRBD1	TRBV9	TGTGCCAGCAGCGTAGGCCTTGAAGGACCCAAAAAGGGGGCGGGAGGCTACACCTTC	CASSVGLEGPKKGAGGYTF
.	TRBJ2-1	.	TRBV27	TGTGCCAGCAGCGAAGATGGAGATGAGCAGTTCTTC	CASSEDGDEQFF
.	TRBJ1-2	.	TRBV7-2	TGTGCCAGCAGTACCACCGCAGGGAGCGGGAGGTATGGCTACACCTTC	CASSTTAGSGRYGYTF
.	TRBJ2-6	.	TRBV19	TGTGCCAGTAGTACATTTTGGACAGCTAGCTCTGGGGCCAACGTCCTGACTTTC	CASSTFWTASSGANVLTF
.	TRBJ2-3	TRBD2	TRBV28	TGTGCCAGCAGTTCCTGGGGGGGGTGGACAGATACGCAGTATTTT	CASSSWGGWTDTQYF
.	TRBJ2-7	TRBD2	TRBV6-1	TGTGCCAGCAGTGAATCTTCGGGAGGGAGCGACGAGCAGTACTTC	CASSESSGGSDEQYF
once	TRBJ2-7	.	TRBV4-3	TGCGCCAGCAGCCAGACCCTAGAAACTACCTACGAGCAGTACTTC	CASSQTLETTYEQYF
.	TRBJ1-3	.	TRBV7-2	TGTGCCAGCAGCTATCAGGGGCTCGAAAACACCATATATTTT	CASSYQGLENTIYF
.	TRBJ2-2	TRBD2	TRBV11-3	TGTGCCAGCAGCTTTCACACTAGCGGGGGCACCGGGGAGCTGTTTTTT	CASSFHTSGGTGELFF
.	TRBJ2-6	.	TRBV27	TGTGCCAGCGGCCTCAGGGGTTCTGGGGCCAACGTCCTGACTTTC	CASGLRGSGANVLTF
.	TRBJ2-5	.	TRBV13	TGTGCCAGCAGCTTATTAGCTGGTGGGGAGACCCAGTACTTC	CASSLLAGGETQYF
.	TRBJ2-7	.	TRBV5-6	TGTGCCAGCACCCTAGGCGCGGGCTCCTACGAGCAGTACTTC	CASTLGAGSYEQYF
.	TRBJ2-7	TRBD1	TRBV13	TGTGCCAGTCTCGGACGGGACAGCTCCTACGAGCAGTACTTC	CASLGRDSSYEQYF
.	TRBJ1-1	.	TRBV7-8	TGTGCCAGCACCCCGGGGGGGGGCACTGAAGCTTTCTTT	CASTPGGGTEAFF
.	TRBJ1-5	.	TRBV28	TGTGCCAGCACCCAGGCGGGCCCCGGTCAGCCCCAGCATTTT	CASTQAGPGQPQHF
.	TRBJ1-4	.	TRBV28	TGTGCCAGCAGTTACGGGACGGGAGGGGAAAAACTGTTTTTT	CASSYGTGGEKLFF
.	TRBJ1-3	.	TRBV9	TGTGCCAGCAGCGTAGAGGGGGTACAATCTGGAAACACCATATATTTT	CASSVEGVQSGNTIYF
.	TRBJ2-7	.	TRBV4-3	TGCGCCAGCAGCGTCGGACGGACATACGAGCAGTACTTC	CASSVGRTYEQYF
.	TRBJ2-3	TRBD1	TRBV28	TGTGCCAGCAGTCCTCGACAGGGTTGGACAGATACGCAGTATTTT	CASSPRQGWTDTQYF
.	TRBJ2-3	TRBD1	TRBV6-5	TGTGCCAGCAGTTTTCACCCGGGACAGGGGTCAGATACGCAGTATTTT	CASSFHPGQGSDTQYF
.	TRBJ1-1	.	TRBV7-2	TGTGCCAGCAGCTACCCCCCGGACAGAGATGTCTTCTTT	CASSYPPDRDVFF
.	TRBJ2-1	TRBD2	TRBV15	TGTGCCACCAGCAGAGATTCGGCTAGCGGCAATGAGCAGTTCTTC	CATSRDSASGNEQFF
.	TRBJ1-1	TRBD1	TRBV29-1	TGCAGCGTCGGACAGGGGGATGTCACTGAAGCTTTCTTT	CSVGQGDVTEAFF
.	TRBJ2-1	TRBD2	TRBV18	TGTGCCAGCTCAGGACTAGCGGGAGGGGTTGAGCAGTTCTTC	CASSGLAGGVEQFF
.	TRBJ2-1	TRBD1	TRBV30	TGTGCCTGGAGTCGTGGACAGGGTGCAAATGAGCAGTTCTTC	CAWSRGQGANEQFF
once	TRBJ1-2	TRBD1	TRBV6-5	TGTGCCAGCAGTTCCAGTACAGGGGGAGACTATGGCTACACCTTC	CASSSSTGGDYGYTF
.	TRBJ1-5	.	TRBV9	TGTGCCAGCAGCGTAGCTGGGCACCCCAATCAGCCCCAGCATTTT	CASSVAGHPNQPQHF
few	TRBJ1-6	.	TRBV6-4	TGTGCCAGCAGTGCCTCCTTTGAAACTAGTTCACCCCTCCACTTT	CASSASFETSSPLHF
.	TRBJ1-2	TRBD1	TRBV6-5	TGTGCCAGCAGTCCCGGACAGGGAGCCGGCTACACCTTC	CASSPGQGAGYTF
.	TRBJ2-7	TRBD2	TRBV30	TGTGCCTGGACAAAACTAGCGGGAGCAGGTGAGCAGTACTTC	CAWTKLAGAGEQYF
once	TRBJ2-7	TRBD1	TRBV6-1	TGTGCCAGCATCGGGACAGGGCTTTACGAGCAGTACTTC	CASIGTGLYEQYF
.	TRBJ2-7	TRBD1	TRBV7-6	TGTGCCAGCAGCCAAACTCCCCAGGGGGCGGTGAACGAGCAGTACTTC	CASSQTPQGAVNEQYF
once	TRBJ2-7	TRBD1	TRBV4-1	TGCGCCAGCAGCCTAACCCGGGACAGCACCTACGAGCAGTACTTC	CASSLTRDSTYEQYF